Reported below is one T cell receptor (beta chain). Antigen unknown. All the patients suffered relapse after autologous stem cell transplantation, and brentuximab vedotin exposure differed. Reported best responses ranged across complete response, partial response or progressive disease. The source of the sample is a study of PD-1 blockade in classical Hodgkin lymphoma. Overall study findings and caveats: Repertoires differed for reasons still undefined, possibly disease activity or prior therapy. Patients with an early start, nivolumab under 1 year after ASCT, were excluded. Patients who responded completely had about the same baseline diversity as newly diagnosed patients.

Clones were read by immunoSEQ multiplex PCR, and TCRdb kept only the in-frame ones, dropping some. The sample has 57,000 or so clones, more than 70% seen once; the top ten hold roughly an eighth. The CDR3 is 18 amino acids. Germline CDR1 SNHLY, CDR2 FYNNEI. Trimming cost V 6 bases and J 0 bases; bases outside gene matches: 15. This receptor was obtained from a human donor with classical Hodgkin lymphoma. The rearrangement uses TRBV2 and TRBJ1-1, with 8 nucleotides matching TRBD1. Source: peripheral blood mononuclear cells (PBMCs), taken at baseline. CDR3 nucleotide sequence: TGTGCCAGCAGCGATATAGGACAGGGTCCGGGGCTGAACACTGAAGCTTTCTTT. This sequence encodes CASSDIGQGPGLNTEAFF.